This T cell receptor beta chain was recorded in a study of spatial heterogeneity in lung cancer. The wider study: Alpha-chain sequences were consistently detected in smaller numbers than beta-chain sequences. Raw-read counts averaged over ten per unique TCR and UMI combination.

Trimming left V 1 base short and J 3 bases short, with 7 bases between. The CDR3 length is 14 residues. Germline CDR1 is SGHDN and CDR2 is FVKESK. This clonotype was found many times. The time point here: sample taken at primary tumor resection. Sequencing covered unsorted whole RNA taken from tumor, nontumor lung or frozen PBMC. There were 72 donors, all of them untreated patients with early-stage non-small cell lung cancer. TCRdb used MiXCR to reprocess the 5' RACE reads, holding one entry per CDR3 protein. The repertoire has 90,000 to 95,000 distinct CDR3 sequences, approximately 12% of them found once; the top ten carry under 50%.

The specimen comprised PBMCs, sampled at surgery. The sequence derives from a male donor with early-stage non-small cell lung cancer. The rearrangement links TRBV14 to TRBJ2-1; D call uncertain. CDR3 residues: CASSQGAYYNEQFF. The CDR3 DNA sequence: TGTGCCAGCAGCCAAGGTGCATACTACAATGAGCAGTTCTTC.